Following are 11 T cell receptor beta chains from one sample sequenced in a study of blood T cell repertoires in COVID-19. Assay used: immunoSEQ multiplex PCR; TCRdb lists only in-frame clones, some missing. The top ten hold about 10% of the sample, which has approximately 150,000 clones, around 90% seen once. Sequencing was performed on peripheral blood. The receptors shown here come from a man between 60 and 75 years old with active or convalescent COVID-19.

The chain combines TRBV7-3 with TRBJ1-5, with D perhaps TRBD1 (5 bases). The CDR3 spans 15 residues. Trimming cost V 4 bases and J 6 bases, with 16 bases left between them. From germline, CDR1 is SGHTA and CDR2 FQGTGA. CDR3 nucleotides: TGTGCCAGCAGCTACCAATGGAGGGGAGGTCAGCCCCAGCATTTT. Residues: CASSYQWRGGQPQHF. Full variable domain (rest looked up from reference TRBV7-3 and TRBJ1-5): GAGVSQTPSNKVTEKGKYVELRCDPISGHTALYWYRQSLGQGPEFLIYFQGTGAADDSGLPNDRFFAVRPEGSVSTLKIQRTERGDSAVYLCASSYQWRGGQPQHFGDGTRLSIL.

The genes are TRBV5-1 and TRBJ2-2; 11 bases are shared with TRBD2. The CDR3 extends over 15 amino acids. V trimming: 5 bases; J trimming: 6 bases; junction bases outside the gene matches: 6. Germline lookup yields CDR1 SGHRS and CDR2 YFSETQ. In DNA form, the CDR3 reads TGCGCCAGCAGGATAGCGGGAGGGTCGGCCGGGGAGCTGTTTTTT. Its translation is CASRIAGGSAGELFF.

The J gene is TRBJ1-5, the V gene TRBV6-5; TRBD1 might be the D (6 bases). This CDR3 is built from 14 residues. Trimming took 8 bases from V and 3 from J, leaving 14 bases between them. From germline, CDR1 is MNHEY and CDR2 SVGAGI. The CDR3 DNA reads as TGTGCCAGCCAACGAGGGGGTAACAATCAGCCCCAGCATTTT. Amino acids: CASQRGGNNQPQHF.

V usage is TRBV7-2 and J usage is TRBJ1-5, with D maybe TRBD1 (5 bases). Germline CDR1 reads SGHTA; CDR2 reads FQGNSA. The CDR3 covers 17 residues. V was shortened by 3 bases and J by 1 base, with 16 bases between the two germline ends. Here the CDR3 DNA reads TGTGCCAGCAGCTTCCGGAGCCTCGGGGGGAGCAATCAGCCCCAGCATTTT. Translation: CASSFRSLGGSNQPQHF.

The chain links TRBV7-3 to TRBJ1-1; 8 bases are a match to TRBD1. This CDR3 contains 15 residues. V was clipped by 5 bases and J by 1 base; unmatched bases: 6. Germline loops: CDR1 SGHTA, CDR2 FQGTGA. The CDR3 DNA follows: TGTGCCAGCAGCCCGGACAGGGTCTCGAACACTGAAGCTTTCTTT. Residues: CASSPDRVSNTEAFF. The full variable domain, its missing parts supplied by reference TRBV7-3 and TRBJ1-1, is GAGVSQTPSNKVTEKGKYVELRCDPISGHTALYWYRQSLGQGPEFLIYFQGTGAADDSGLPNDRFFAVRPEGSVSTLKIQRTERGDSAVYLCASSPDRVSNTEAFFGQGTRLTVV.

This clone has more than one count but fewer than ten. The same CDR3 is also encoded by other DNA sequences in this sample. This chain links TRBV4-1 with TRBJ2-2; 9 positions match TRBD2. The CDR3 has 16 amino acids. Unmatched junction bases numbered 5, after V lost 6 bases and J lost 0 bases. In germline, CDR1 is MGHRA, CDR2 YSYEKL. The CDR3 DNA is TGCGCCAGCAGTCCTCCTAGCGGGGCGAACACCGGGGAGCTGTTTTTT. Its translation: CASSPPSGANTGELFF.

The chain combines TRBV29-1 with TRBJ1-6; unclear D gene. With 6 bases removed from V and 0 bases from J, the gap between germline ends came to 6 bases. The CDR3 totals 13 residues. CDR1 is SQVTM and CDR2 is ANQGSEA in the germline V gene. CDR3 coding DNA: TGCAGCGTAAGGAGCTCCTATAATTCACCCCTCCACTTT. Its protein product is CSVRSSYNSPLHF. Supplemented by reference TRBV29-1 and TRBJ1-6, the full variable domain reads SAVISQKPSRDICQRGTSLTIQCQVDSQVTMMFWYRQQPGQSLTLIATANQGSEATYESGFVIDKFPISRPNLTFSTLTVSNMSPEDSSIYLCSVRSSYNSPLHFGNGTRLTVT.

This chain connects TRBV7-9 to TRBJ1-4, with D possibly matching TRBD1 (5 bases). Per germline, CDR1 SEHNR and CDR2 FQNEAQ (reference sequence). This CDR3 region has 12 residues. V was trimmed by 8 bases and J by 8 bases, leaving 12 bases between them. The CDR3: CASAGAHEKLFF. DNA for the CDR3: TGTGCCAGCGCTGGGGCCCACGAAAAACTGTTTTTT.

The CDR3 protein is CAWSVDRGNRGYTF. In nucleotides, the CDR3 is TGTGCCTGGAGTGTTGACAGGGGGAATCGTGGCTACACCTTC. The rearrangement uses TRBV30 and TRBJ1-2; 9 bases map to TRBD1. CDR3 length: 14 residues. From germline, CDR1 is GTSNPN and CDR2 SVGIG (reference sequence). The V and J ends lost 0 bases and 7 bases, in that order; junction bases with no gene match: 6.

CDR3 sequence (DNA): TGCAGCGTTGAAGCCCCCGGGACAACCGCCGAGGGGACCCAGTACTTC. Amino acid sequence: CSVEAPGTTAEGTQYF. The V and J genes are TRBV29-1 and TRBJ2-5; D possibly corresponds to TRBD1 (6 bases). V lost 1 base, J lost 7 bases, and 22 bases lay in between. The CDR3 spans 16 residues. The germline CDR1 and CDR2 sequences are SQVTM and ANQGSEA. Filled out from reference TRBV29-1 and TRBJ2-5, the complete variable domain reads SAVISQKPSRDICQRGTSLTIQCQVDSQVTMMFWYRQQPGQSLTLIATANQGSEATYESGFVIDKFPISRPNLTFSTLTVSNMSPEDSSIYLCSVEAPGTTAEGTQYFGPGTRLLVL.

The rearrangement joins TRBV11-2 to TRBJ1-1; D not resolved. The CDR3 is 12 residues long. Germline V CDR1 and CDR2: SGHAT, FQNNGV. V dropped 1 base and J dropped 6 bases, with 6 bases sitting between them. The CDR3 sequence is CASSLGRSEAFF. CDR3 coding DNA: TGTGCCAGCAGCTTAGGCAGATCTGAAGCTTTCTTT.